The text below deals with one T cell receptor (beta chain). Its specificity is not known. This specimen belongs to a study of T-cell memory formation after mild COVID-19. Study-level background: Largely, the TCR clusters proved donor specific. General study findings and limits: Later expanders leaned CD4+, whereas clones that contracted between day 15 and 85 were balanced CD4/CD8.

Constant-segment primers and 5'RACE yielded cDNA libraries for TCR alpha and TCR beta, each carrying sample barcodes and UMIs. TCRdb reanalysed the 5' RACE reads using MiXCR and keeps one entry per CDR3 protein. The sample has roughly 200,000 distinct CDR3 sequences; around 16% are singletons. Germline CDR1 SGHTA, CDR2 FQGNSA. This CDR3 region has 15 residues. Unmatched junction bases numbered 9, after V lost 5 bases and J lost 5 bases. The specimen was PBMCs or a T cell subset sorted from them (not recorded which). The gene calls are TRBV7-2 and TRBJ1-1, with TRBD1 matching 9 bases. The sequence was obtained from an adult woman who had mild COVID-19 (a few samples of this study predate the infection). Cell type and time point are not known. Written as DNA, the CDR3 is TGTGCCAGCAGCCGGGGACAGGGTCTGACGACTGAAGCTTTCTTT. This encodes CASSRGQGLTTEAFF.